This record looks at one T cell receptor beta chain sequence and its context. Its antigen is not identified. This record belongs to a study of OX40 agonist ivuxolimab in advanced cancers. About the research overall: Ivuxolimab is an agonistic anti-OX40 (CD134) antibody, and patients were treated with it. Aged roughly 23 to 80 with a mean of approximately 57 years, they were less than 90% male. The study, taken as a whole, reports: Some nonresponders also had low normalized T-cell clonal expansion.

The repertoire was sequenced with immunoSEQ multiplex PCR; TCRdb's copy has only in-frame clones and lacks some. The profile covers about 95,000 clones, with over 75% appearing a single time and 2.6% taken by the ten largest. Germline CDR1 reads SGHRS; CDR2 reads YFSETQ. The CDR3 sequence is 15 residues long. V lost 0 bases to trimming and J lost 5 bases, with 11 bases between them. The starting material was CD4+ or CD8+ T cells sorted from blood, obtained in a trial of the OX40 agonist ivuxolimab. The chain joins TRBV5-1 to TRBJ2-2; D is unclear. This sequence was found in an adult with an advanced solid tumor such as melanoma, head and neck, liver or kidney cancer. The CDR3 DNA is TGCGCCAGCAGCTTGGCCGTGGGTTCGACCGGGGAGCTGTTTTTT. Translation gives CASSLAVGSTGELFF.